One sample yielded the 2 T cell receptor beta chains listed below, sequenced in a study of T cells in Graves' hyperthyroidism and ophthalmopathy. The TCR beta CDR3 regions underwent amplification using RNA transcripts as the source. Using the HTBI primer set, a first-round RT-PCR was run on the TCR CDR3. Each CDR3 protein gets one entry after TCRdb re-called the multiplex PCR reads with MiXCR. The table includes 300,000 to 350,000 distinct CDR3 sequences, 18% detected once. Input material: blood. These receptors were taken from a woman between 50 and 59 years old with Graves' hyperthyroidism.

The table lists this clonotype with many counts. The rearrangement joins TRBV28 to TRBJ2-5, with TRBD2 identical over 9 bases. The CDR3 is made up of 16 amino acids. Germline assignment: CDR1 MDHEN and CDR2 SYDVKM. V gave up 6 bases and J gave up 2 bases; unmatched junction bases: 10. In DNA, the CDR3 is TGTGCCAGCAGCGGCGCGGGGGGGGGCGCGCAAGAGACCCAGTACTTC. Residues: CASSGAGGGAQETQYF.

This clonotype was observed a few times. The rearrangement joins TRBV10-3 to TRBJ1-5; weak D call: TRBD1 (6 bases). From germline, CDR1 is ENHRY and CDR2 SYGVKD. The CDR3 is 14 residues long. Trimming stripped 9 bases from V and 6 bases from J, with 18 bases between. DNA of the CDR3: TGTGCCATTTGCGCAGGGGATTACGGTCAGCCCCAGCATTTT. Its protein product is CAICAGDYGQPQHF.